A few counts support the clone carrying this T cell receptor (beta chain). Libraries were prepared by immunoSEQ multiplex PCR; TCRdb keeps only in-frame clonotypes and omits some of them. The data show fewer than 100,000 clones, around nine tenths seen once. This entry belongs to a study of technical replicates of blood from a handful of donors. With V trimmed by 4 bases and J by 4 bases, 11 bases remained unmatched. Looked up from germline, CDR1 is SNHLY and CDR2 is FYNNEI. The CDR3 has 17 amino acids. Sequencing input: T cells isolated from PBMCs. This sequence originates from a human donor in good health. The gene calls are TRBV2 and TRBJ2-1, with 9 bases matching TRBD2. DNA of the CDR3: TGTGCCAGCAGTGCCCGACTAGCGGATAATCCTTACAATGAGCAGTTCTTC. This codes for CASSARLADNPYNEQFF.